This T cell receptor (beta chain) was found in a study of T-cell reconstitution after alpha-beta-depleted transplantation in children (dated by TCRdb to about 2016). At the level of the whole study: T-cell immune reconstitution after TCRalphabeta/CD19-depleted allogeneic hematopoietic cell transplantation in children was quantitatively tracked in the study by means of TCR repertoire profiling.

From cysteine to phenylalanine, the CDR3 is 13 amino acids long. The sequence is cut down to CDR3 DNA, 39 bases in frame from base 1. CDR1 SNHLY and CDR2 FYNNEI are derived from the germline V gene. V lost 6 bases and J lost 5 bases, and the count of bases not matched to a germline gene is 3. In the paper's terms, the treatment or condition label means: allogeneic hematopoietic cell transplantation with graft depleted of TCRalphabeta T cells and CD19 B cells. Transplant recipients were children who received TCRalphabeta/CD19-depleted allogeneic hematopoietic cell grafts. General findings and caveats noted by the study authors: Apparently early alphabetaT-cell count recovery about two months after transplant reportedly relied on only several hundred rapidly expanded clones derived from non-depleted graft cells. The high TCRbeta diversity at day 60 in some patients was ascribed to recipient T cells and intrathymic progenitors that had survived conditioning. Over subsequent months, a decline in hyperexpanded clone frequencies was noted, and after one year, T-cell counts and TCRbeta diversity were mostly ascribed to newly produced T cells.

For this clonotype: Its antigen is unknown. Per-nucleotide qualities are absent, and no much larger clonotype sits a single base away.

Library preparation used PCR. The sequencing machine was an Illumina HiSeq 2500. TCR libraries were prepared with molecular barcoding, using unique molecular identifiers to normalize TCRbeta repertoire quantification. TCRdb reprocessing: public reads trimmed at Q25 with fastp, clones called with MiXCR, in-frame beta chains kept. Under each unique CDR3 protein, matching rows form one entry showing the most common genes and DNA. Across this sample there are about 980,000 distinct CDR3 sequences, with about 26% seen only once. The ten largest clones represent under 30% of the sample. The TCR originated in a boy in the first two years of life who had a stem cell transplant for SCID, so the T cells may come from the graft donor. In this chain, TRBV2 is recombined with TRBJ1-1, with TRBD1 identical over 10 junction bases. The sample here was PBMCs, mostly from graft donor cells, taken 360 days after TCRalphabeta/CD19-depleted stem cell transplant. This receptor has the CDR3 CASSEDRGTEAFF. The DNA sequence reads TGTGCCAGCAGCGAGGACAGGGGGACTGAAGCTTTCTTT.